Sequencing of this TCR beta chain was carried out in a study of T-cell reconstitution after alpha-beta-depleted transplantation in children. Trimming left V 0 bases short and J 4 bases short, with 9 bases between. The CDR3 has 15 residues. Per germline, CDR1 MDHEN and CDR2 SYDVKM. TCRbeta library preparation incorporated unique molecular identifiers. One entry per CDR3 protein, called by TCRdb with MiXCR from the PCR reads. This sample has about 900,000 distinct CDR3 sequences, with 25% to 35% found just once. This clonotype has just a few counts. Its antigen is unknown. Study-wide results and limits: In patients about two months after transplant, alpha-beta T cells reportedly arose from several hundred expanded graft clones.

The sequence was obtained from a boy under two years old who had a stem cell transplant for SCID, so the T cells may come from the graft donor. Material: PBMCs, mostly from graft donor cells, obtained 360 days after TCRalphabeta/CD19-depleted stem cell transplant. V is TRBV28 and J is TRBJ2-2, with D uncertain. CDR3: CASSLWGYITGELFF. The CDR3 DNA reads as TGTGCCAGCAGTTTATGGGGCTACATCACCGGGGAGCTGTTTTTT.